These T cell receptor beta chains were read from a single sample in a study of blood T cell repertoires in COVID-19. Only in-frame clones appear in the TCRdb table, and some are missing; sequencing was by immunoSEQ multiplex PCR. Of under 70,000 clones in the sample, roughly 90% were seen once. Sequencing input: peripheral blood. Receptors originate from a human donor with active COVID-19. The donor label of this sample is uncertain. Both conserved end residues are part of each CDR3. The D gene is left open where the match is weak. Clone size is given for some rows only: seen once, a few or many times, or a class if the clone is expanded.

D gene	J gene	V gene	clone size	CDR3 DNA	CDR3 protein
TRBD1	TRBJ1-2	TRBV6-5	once	TGTGCCAGCACCCGACAGGGAAATGGCTACACCTTC	CASTRQGNGYTF
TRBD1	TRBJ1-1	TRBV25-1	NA	TGTGCCAGCAGTCACAACAGGGGGTACACTGAAGCTTTCTTT	CASSHNRGYTEAFF
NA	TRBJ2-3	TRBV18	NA	TGTGCCAGCTCATCAATTTTGGATACGCAGTATTTT	CASSSILDTQYF
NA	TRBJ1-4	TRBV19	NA	TGTGCCAGTAGTATCGGGGGGACAATCCCTGAAAAACTGTTTTTT	CASSIGGTIPEKLFF
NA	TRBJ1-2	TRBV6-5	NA	TGTGCCAGCAGTTACGCCGGGGAGGACTATGGCTACACCTTC	CASSYAGEDYGYTF
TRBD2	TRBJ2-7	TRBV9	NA	TGTGCCAGCAGCGTAGGTCCTAGCGGGAGTGGGAACGAGCAGTACTTC	CASSVGPSGSGNEQYF
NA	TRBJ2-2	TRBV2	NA	TGTGCCAGCGGTCTAGGGGGGGCAGGCACCGGGGAGCTGTTTTTT	CASGLGGAGTGELFF
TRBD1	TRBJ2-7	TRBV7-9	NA	TGTGCCAGCAGTTCACAGGGGATCTACGAGCAGTACTTC	CASSSQGIYEQYF
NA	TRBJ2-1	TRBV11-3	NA	TGTGCCAGCAGCTTGAGCTCCTACAATGAGCAGTTCTTC	CASSLSSYNEQFF
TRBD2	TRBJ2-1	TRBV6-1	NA	TGTGCCAGCAGTGCGACTAGCCGGGGGGGGGACAATGAGCAGTTCTTC	CASSATSRGGDNEQFF
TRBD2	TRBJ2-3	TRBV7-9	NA	TGTGCCAGCAGCTTAGCTAGCGGGAGCACAGATACGCAGTATTTT	CASSLASGSTDTQYF
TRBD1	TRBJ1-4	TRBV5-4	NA	TGTGCCAGCAGCACCCGGACAGGGGGCTTGGGTAATGAAAAACTGTTTTTT	CASSTRTGGLGNEKLFF
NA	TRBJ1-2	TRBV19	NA	TGTGCCAGTACCTCTCTAAGCCCAATCTCCTACACCTTC	CASTSLSPISYTF
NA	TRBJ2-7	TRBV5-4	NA	TGTGCCAGCAGCTCCCAGGGTCCCTACGAGCAGTACTTC	CASSSQGPYEQYF
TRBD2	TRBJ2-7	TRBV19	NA	TGTGCCAGTAGTAAGGGACTAGCGGGAGTTCGTGAGCAGTACTTC	CASSKGLAGVREQYF
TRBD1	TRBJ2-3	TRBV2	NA	TGTGCCAGCAGTGGTGACAGGGGGCTGGTCGGGGATACGCAGTATTTT	CASSGDRGLVGDTQYF
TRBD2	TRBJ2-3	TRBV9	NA	TGTGCCAGCAGCGCGGGACTAGCGGGAGTTAGAGATACGCAGTATTTT	CASSAGLAGVRDTQYF
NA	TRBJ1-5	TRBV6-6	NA	TGTGCCAGCACCCCGGGGATCAATCAGCCCCAGCATTTT	CASTPGINQPQHF
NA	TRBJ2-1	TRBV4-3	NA	TGCGCCAGCAGCCAAGAGCCGCGGAGCTCCTACAATGAGCAGTTCTTC	CASSQEPRSSYNEQFF
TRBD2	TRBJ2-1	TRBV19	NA	TGTGCCAGTAGTCTAGGGACTAGCGGAGACAATGAGCAGTTCTTC	CASSLGTSGDNEQFF
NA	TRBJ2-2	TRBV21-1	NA	TGTGCCAGCAGCAGCCGAATTAACCCGGGACAGGGGGCGCACGGGGAGCTGTTTTTT	CASSSRINPGQGAHGELFF
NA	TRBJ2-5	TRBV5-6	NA	TGTGCCAGCAGCTTGGCCCCTCGTCCCCAAGAGACCCAGTACTTC	CASSLAPRPQETQYF
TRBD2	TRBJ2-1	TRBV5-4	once	TGTGCCAGCAAGGGACTAGCGGGAGGATCGAATGAGCAGTTCTTC	CASKGLAGGSNEQFF
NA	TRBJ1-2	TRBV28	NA	TGTGCCAGCAGTTTGGGCGGTACAGGCTACTATGGCTACACCTTC	CASSLGGTGYYGYTF
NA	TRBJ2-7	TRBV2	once	TGTGCCAGCAGTGAAATAAGGAGGGTCTACGAGCAGTACTTC	CASSEIRRVYEQYF
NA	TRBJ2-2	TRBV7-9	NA	TGTGCCAGCAGCGGCCGGGGGAGATATGGCACCGGGGAGCTGTTTTTT	CASSGRGRYGTGELFF
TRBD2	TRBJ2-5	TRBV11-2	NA	TGTGCCAGCAGCTACGGGGGGAAGGAGACCCAGTACTTC	CASSYGGKETQYF
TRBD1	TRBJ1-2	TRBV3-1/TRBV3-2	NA	TGTGCCAGCAGCCAGGGACAGCGGAACTATGGCTACACCTTC	CASSQGQRNYGYTF
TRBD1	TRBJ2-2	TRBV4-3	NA	TGCGCCAGCAGCCCCCCAACCCCCGGGACAGGGGATTTCGGGGAGCTGTTTTTT	CASSPPTPGTGDFGELFF
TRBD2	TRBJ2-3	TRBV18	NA	TGTGCCAGCTCACCCACCGGGGGTAGCGGGAGATTCACAGATACGCAGTATTTT	CASSPTGGSGRFTDTQYF
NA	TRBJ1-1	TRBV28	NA	TGTGCCAGCAGGTATGCCCCCGTACAGGGAGGGAGGACTGAAGCTTTCTTT	CASRYAPVQGGRTEAFF
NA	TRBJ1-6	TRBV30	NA	TGTGCCTGGAGTCGCGGGGGGTTCGCAGACTTT	CAWSRGGFADF
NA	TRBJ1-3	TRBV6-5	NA	TGTGCCAGCAGTTTTGGAGGGAACTCTGGAAACACCATATATTTT	CASSFGGNSGNTIYF
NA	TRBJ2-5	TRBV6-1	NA	TGTGCCAGCAGTGAACGAGCCCGCTACGGAGAGACCCAGTACTTC	CASSERARYGETQYF
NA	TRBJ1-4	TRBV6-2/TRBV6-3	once	TGTGCCAGCAGTTTCAGGCGAATCGAAAAACTGTTTTTT	CASSFRRIEKLFF
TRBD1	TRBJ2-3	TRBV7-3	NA	TGTGCCAGCAGCTCACAGGGGGCAGATACGCAGTATTTT	CASSSQGADTQYF
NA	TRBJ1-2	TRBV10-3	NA	TGTGCCATCGGTGTAGGCGGGGGGGCTAACTATGGCTACACCTTC	CAIGVGGGANYGYTF
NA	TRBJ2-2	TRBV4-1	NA	TGCGCCAGCAGCCAGTCCGGAGGCGGTTGGACCACCGGGGAGCTGTTTTTT	CASSQSGGGWTTGELFF
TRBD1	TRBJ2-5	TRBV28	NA	TGTGCCAGCATCAACGAGGGGGCTCGTCAAGAGACCCAGTACTTC	CASINEGARQETQYF
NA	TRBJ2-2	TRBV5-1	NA	TGCGCCAGCAGCTTCAGAACAGAGCCCCTGGAGCTGTTTTTT	CASSFRTEPLELFF
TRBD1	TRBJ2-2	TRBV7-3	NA	TGTGCCAGCAGCTTCACAGGGGCGAACACCGGGGAGCTGTTTTTT	CASSFTGANTGELFF
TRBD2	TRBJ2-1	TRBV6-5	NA	TGTGCCAGCAGGATTTTAGGGGAGGGCCCAAAGTTCTTC	CASRILGEGPKFF
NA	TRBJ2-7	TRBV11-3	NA	TGTGCCAGCAGCTTAGGAGGGGACACCTACGAGCAGTACTTC	CASSLGGDTYEQYF
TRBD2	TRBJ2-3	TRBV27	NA	TGTGCCAGCAGGAGGAGGCTAGCGGGAGCAGATACGCAGTATTTT	CASRRRLAGADTQYF
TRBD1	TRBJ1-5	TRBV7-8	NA	TGTGCCAGCAGCTCCGCCCTGACAGGGGGCTTGAATCAGCCCCAGCATTTT	CASSSALTGGLNQPQHF
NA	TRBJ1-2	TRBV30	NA	TGTGCCTGTAAGGACAGAAACTATGGCTACACCTTC	CACKDRNYGYTF
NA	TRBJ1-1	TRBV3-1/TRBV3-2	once	TGTGCCAGTAGCAGGCTAGACGTAAACACTGAAGCTTTCTTT	CASSRLDVNTEAFF
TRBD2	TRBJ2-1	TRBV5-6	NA	TGTGCCAGCAGCTTACCGGGACTAGAGAATGAGCAGTTCTTC	CASSLPGLENEQFF
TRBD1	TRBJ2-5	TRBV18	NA	TGTGCCAGCTCACTCCAGGGGGTCGGAGAGACCCAGTACTTC	CASSLQGVGETQYF
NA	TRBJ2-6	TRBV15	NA	TGTGCCACCAGCAGAGCCCCCAGGTTTGGGGCCAACGTCCTGACTTTC	CATSRAPRFGANVLTF
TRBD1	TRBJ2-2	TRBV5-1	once	TGCGCCAGCAGCTTGGCAGGGGGCATCACCGGGGAGCTGTTTTTT	CASSLAGGITGELFF
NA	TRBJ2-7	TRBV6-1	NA	TGTGCCAGCAGTGGACGTACGGCGGCGGACACTACCTACGAGCAGTACTTC	CASSGRTAADTTYEQYF
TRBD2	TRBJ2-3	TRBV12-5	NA	TGTGCTGGGTCCCCAAGGGTGGGGGCGGGAGGGCCCTCTGATACGCAGTATTTT	CAGSPRVGAGGPSDTQYF
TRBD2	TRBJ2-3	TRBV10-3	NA	TGTGCCATCAGTGGGACTAGCGTCTCAGATACGCAGTATTTT	CAISGTSVSDTQYF